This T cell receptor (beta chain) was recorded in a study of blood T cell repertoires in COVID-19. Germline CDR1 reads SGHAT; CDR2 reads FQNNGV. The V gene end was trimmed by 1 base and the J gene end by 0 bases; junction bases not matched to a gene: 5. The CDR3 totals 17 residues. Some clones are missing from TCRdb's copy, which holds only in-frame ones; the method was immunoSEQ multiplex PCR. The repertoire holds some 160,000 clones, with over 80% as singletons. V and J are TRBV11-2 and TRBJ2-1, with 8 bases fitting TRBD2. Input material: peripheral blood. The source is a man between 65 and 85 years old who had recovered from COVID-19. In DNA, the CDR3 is TGTGCCAGCAGCTTAGGCCCTGCGGGGGGCTCCTACAATGAGCAGTTCTTC. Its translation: CASSLGPAGGSYNEQFF.